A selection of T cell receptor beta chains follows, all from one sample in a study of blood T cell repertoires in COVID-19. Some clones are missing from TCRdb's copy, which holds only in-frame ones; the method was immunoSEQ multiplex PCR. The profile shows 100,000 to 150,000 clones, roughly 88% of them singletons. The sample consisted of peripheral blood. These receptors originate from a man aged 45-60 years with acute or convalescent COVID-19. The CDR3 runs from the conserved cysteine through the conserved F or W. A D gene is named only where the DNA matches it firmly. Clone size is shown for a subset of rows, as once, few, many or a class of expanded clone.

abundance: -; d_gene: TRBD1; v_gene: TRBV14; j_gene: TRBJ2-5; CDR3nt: TGTGCCAGCAGTTCACGGGCCTTGGGACAGGGCCAAGAGACCCAGTACTTC; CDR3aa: CASSSRALGQGQETQYF
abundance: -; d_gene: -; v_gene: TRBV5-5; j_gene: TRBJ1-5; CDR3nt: TGTGCCAGCAGCTTGTGGTACAGGGCTAGCAATCAGCCCCAGCATTTT; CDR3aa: CASSLWYRASNQPQHF
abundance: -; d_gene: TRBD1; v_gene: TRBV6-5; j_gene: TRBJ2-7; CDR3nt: TGTGCCAGCAGTAGGTCCGGACAGGGGGGTGAGCAGTACTTC; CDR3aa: CASSRSGQGGEQYF
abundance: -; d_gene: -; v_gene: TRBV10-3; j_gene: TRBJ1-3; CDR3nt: TGTGCCATCAGTGGCGCGGCGGGGAGCTCTGGAAACACCATATATTTT; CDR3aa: CAISGAAGSSGNTIYF
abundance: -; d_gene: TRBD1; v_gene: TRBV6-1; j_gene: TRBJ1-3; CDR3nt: TGTGCCAGCAGTGACCGCTCGGGACAGCCCTCTGGAAACACCATATATTTT; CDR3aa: CASSDRSGQPSGNTIYF
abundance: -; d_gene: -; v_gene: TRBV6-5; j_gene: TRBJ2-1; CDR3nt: TGTGCCACCGTTGAACCGGGTCTGGGGGGCAATGAGCAGTTCTTC; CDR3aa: CATVEPGLGGNEQFF
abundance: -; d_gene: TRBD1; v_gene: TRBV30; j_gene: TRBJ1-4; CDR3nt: TGTGCCTGGGCAGGGGGCACTAATGAAAAACTGTTTTTT; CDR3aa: CAWAGGTNEKLFF
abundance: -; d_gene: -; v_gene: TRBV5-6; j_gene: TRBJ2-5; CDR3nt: TGTGCCAGCAGCCGCTACGTGGGAGTGCAAGAGACCCAGTACTTC; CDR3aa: CASSRYVGVQETQYF
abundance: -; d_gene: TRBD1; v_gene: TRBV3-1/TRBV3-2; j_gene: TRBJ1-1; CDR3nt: TGTGCCAGCAGTCGACAGGGTTACATGCCTGAAGCTTTCTTT; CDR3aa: CASSRQGYMPEAFF
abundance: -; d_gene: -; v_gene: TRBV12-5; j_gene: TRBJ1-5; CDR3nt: TGTGCTAGTGGTTTACGTCTTGGGCTCAATAGCAATCAGCCCCAGCATTTT; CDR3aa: CASGLRLGLNSNQPQHF
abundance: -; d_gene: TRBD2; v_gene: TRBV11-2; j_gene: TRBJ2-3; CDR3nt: TGTGCCAGCAGCTTAGGTGGCGGGAGAACAGATACGCAGTATTTT; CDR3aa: CASSLGGGRTDTQYF
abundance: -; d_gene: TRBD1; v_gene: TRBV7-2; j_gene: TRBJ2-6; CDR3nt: TGTGCCAGCAGCTTAGTTCAGGGGGCTAGCTCTGGGGCCAACGTCCTGACTTTC; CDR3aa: CASSLVQGASSGANVLTF
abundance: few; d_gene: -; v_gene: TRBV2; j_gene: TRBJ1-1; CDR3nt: TGTGCCAGCAGTGTTAGCGGGCCCACTGAAGCTTTCTTT; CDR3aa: CASSVSGPTEAFF
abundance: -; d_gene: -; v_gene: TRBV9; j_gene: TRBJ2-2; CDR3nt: TGTGCCAGCAGCGTAGCCCCGTCGAGGGTCGCGAACACCGGGGAGCTGTTTTTT; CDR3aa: CASSVAPSRVANTGELFF
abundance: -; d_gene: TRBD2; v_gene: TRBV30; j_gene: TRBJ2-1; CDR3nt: TGTGCCTGGAGTGTGGCTAGCGGCTACAATGAGCAGTTCTTC; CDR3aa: CAWSVASGYNEQFF
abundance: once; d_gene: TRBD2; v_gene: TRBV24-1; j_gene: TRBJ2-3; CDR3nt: TGTGCCACCAGTGATCCCTGGACTAGCGGGAGTAGCACAGATACGCAGTATTTT; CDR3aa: CATSDPWTSGSSTDTQYF
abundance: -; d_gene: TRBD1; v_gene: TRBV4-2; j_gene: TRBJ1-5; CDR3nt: TGTGCCAGCAGCCAAGAACAGGGGGATCAGCCCCAGCATTTT; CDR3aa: CASSQEQGDQPQHF
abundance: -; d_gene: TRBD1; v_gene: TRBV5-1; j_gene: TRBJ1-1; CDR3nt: TGCGCCAGCCTTACCGGGACAGGGGGCGTGAACACTGAAGCTTTCTTT; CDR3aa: CASLTGTGGVNTEAFF
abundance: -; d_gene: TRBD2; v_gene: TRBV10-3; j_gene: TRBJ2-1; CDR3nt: TGTGCCATCAGTGGGACTAGCGGCGGGAATGAGCAGTTCTTC; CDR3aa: CAISGTSGGNEQFF
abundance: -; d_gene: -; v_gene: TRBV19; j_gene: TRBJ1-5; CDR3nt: TGTGCCAGTAGTATCCCGGGTCCCTTTCAGCCCCAGCATTTT; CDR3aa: CASSIPGPFQPQHF
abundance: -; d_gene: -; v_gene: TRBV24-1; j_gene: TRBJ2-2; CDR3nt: TGTGCCACCTGGGGGGGCCCTAGGGGCACCGGGGAGCTGTTTTTT; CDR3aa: CATWGGPRGTGELFF
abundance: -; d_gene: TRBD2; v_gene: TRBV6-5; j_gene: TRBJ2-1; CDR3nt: TGTGCCAGCAGTTCGGGACTAGCGGGCCACAATGAGCAGTTCTTC; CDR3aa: CASSSGLAGHNEQFF
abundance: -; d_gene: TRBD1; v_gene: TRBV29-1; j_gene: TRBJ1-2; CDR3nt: TGCAGCGTCCGGACAGGGGACTATGGCTACACCTTC; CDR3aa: CSVRTGDYGYTF
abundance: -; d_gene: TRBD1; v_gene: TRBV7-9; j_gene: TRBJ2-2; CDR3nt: TGTGCCAGCAGCTTATGGACAGGGGTGGGCGCCGGGGAGCTGTTTTTT; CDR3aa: CASSLWTGVGAGELFF
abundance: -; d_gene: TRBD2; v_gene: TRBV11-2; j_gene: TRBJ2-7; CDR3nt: TGTGCCAGCAGCTTAGTTCCTAGCGGGGGTTCCTACGAGCAGTACTTC; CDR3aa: CASSLVPSGGSYEQYF
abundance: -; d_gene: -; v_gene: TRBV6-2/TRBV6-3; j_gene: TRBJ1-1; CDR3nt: TGTGCCAGCAGTTACGGGCGGAACACTGAAGCTTTCTTT; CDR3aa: CASSYGRNTEAFF
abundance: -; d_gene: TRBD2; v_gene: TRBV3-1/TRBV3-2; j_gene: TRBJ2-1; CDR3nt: TGTGCCAGCAGCCAGCCGCGGACTAGCGTAGGTGAGCAGTTCTTC; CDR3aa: CASSQPRTSVGEQFF
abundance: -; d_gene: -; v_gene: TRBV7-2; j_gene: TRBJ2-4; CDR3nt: TGTGCCAGCAGCTCGCGAGTTGGGTCTCTAGGTGTCATTCAGTACTTC; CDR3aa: CASSSRVGSLGVIQYF